This T cell receptor (beta chain) was retrieved from a study of brain T cells in children with intractable seizures. The CDR3 runs 15 residues. V lost 1 base and J lost 8, with 14 bases in between. The germline gives CDR1 MGHRA, CDR2 YSYEKL. Only cases whose brain tissue showed the highest T cell transcript signatures were sequenced. At least one anti-epileptic drug was given before surgery. Only in-frame clones appear in the TCRdb table, and some are missing; sequencing was by immunoSEQ multiplex PCR. Of about 40,000 clones listed, around nine tenths were seen once; the top ten hold about 6%. The receptor was isolated from a girl aged 2-10 years with tuberous sclerosis and intractable seizures. J is TRBJ1-4 and V is TRBV4-1; D is undetermined. The sample here was peripheral blood, taken at surgery. The CDR3 loop reads CASSQGSREGEKLFF. The CDR3 nucleotides read TGCGCCAGCAGCCAAGGATCACGGGAAGGAGAAAAACTGTTTTTT.